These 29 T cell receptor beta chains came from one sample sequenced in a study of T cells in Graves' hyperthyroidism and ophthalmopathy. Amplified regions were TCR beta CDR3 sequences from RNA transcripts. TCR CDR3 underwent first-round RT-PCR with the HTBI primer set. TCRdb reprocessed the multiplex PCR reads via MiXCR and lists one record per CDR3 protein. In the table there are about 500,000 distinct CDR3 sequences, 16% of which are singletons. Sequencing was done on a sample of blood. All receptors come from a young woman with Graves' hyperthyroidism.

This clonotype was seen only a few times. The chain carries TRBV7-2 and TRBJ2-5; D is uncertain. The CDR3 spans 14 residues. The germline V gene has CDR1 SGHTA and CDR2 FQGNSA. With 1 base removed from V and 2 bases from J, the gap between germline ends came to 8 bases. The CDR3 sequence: CASSLVGSQETQYF. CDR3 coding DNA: TGTGCCAGCAGCTTAGTAGGCTCACAAGAGACCCAGTACTTC. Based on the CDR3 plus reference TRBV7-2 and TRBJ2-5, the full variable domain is GAGVSQSPSNKVTEKGKDVELRCDPISGHTALYWYRQSLGQGLEFLIYFQGNSAPDKSGLPSDRFSAERTGGSVSTLTIQRTQQEDSAVYLCASSLVGSQETQYFGPGTRLLVL.

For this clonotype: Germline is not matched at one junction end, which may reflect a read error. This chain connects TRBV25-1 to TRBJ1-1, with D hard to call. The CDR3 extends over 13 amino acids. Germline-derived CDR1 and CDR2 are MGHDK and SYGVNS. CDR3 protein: CANSEIGDTEAFF. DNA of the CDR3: TGTGCCAACAGTGAGATCGGGGACACTGAAGCTTTCTTT.

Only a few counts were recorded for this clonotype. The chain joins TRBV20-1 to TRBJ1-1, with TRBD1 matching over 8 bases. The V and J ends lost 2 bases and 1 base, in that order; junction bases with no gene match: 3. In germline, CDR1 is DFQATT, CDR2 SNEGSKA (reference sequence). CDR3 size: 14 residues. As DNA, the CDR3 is TGCAGTGCTAGACCGACAGGGGCGAACACTGAAGCTTTCTTT. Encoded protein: CSARPTGANTEAFF.

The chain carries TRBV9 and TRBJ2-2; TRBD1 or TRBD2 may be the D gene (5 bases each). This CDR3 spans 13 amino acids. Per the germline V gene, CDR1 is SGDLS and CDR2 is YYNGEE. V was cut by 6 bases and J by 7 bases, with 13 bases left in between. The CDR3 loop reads CASTRGTYGELFF. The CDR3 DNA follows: TGTGCCAGCACCCGAGGGACCTACGGGGAGCTGTTTTTT.

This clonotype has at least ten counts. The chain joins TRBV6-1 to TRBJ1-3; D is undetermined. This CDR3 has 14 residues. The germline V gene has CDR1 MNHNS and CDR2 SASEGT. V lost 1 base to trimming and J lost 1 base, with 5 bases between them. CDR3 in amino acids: CASSEGGSGNTIYF. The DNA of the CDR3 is TGTGCCAGCAGTGAAGGGGGATCTGGAAACACCATATATTTT.

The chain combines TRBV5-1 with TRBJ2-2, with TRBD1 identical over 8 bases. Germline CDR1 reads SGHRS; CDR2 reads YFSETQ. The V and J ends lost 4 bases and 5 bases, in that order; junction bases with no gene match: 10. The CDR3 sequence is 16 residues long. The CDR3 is CASSQEQGAATGELFF. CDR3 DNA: TGCGCCAGCAGCCAAGAGCAGGGGGCGGCGACCGGGGAGCTGTTTTTT.

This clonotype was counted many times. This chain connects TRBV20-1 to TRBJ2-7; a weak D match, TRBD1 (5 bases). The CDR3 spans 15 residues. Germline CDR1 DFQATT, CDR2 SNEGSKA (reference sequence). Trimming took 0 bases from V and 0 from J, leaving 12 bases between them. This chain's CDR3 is CSARDGALSSYEQYF. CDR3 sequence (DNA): TGCAGTGCTAGAGATGGGGCCCTTAGCTCCTACGAGCAGTACTTC.

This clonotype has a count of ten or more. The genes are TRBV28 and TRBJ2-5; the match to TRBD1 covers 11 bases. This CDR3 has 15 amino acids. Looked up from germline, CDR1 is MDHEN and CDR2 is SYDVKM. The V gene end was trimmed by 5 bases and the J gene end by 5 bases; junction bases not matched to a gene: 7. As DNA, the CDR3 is TGTGCCAGCAGTCCCGGACAGGGGGCGGGGGAGACCCAGTACTTC. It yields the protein CASSPGQGAGETQYF. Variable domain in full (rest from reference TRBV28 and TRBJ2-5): DVKVTQSSRYLVKRTGEKVFLECVQDMDHENMFWYRQDPGLGLRLIYFSYDVKMKEKGDIPEGYSVSREKKERFSLILESASTNQTSMYLCASSPGQGAGETQYFGPGTRLLVL.

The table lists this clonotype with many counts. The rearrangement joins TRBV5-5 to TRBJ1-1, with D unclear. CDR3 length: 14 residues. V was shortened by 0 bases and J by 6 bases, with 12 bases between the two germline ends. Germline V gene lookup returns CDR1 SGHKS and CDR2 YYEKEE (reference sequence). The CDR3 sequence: CASSLAFGSPEAFF. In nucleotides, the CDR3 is TGTGCCAGCAGCTTGGCTTTTGGTTCCCCTGAAGCTTTCTTT.

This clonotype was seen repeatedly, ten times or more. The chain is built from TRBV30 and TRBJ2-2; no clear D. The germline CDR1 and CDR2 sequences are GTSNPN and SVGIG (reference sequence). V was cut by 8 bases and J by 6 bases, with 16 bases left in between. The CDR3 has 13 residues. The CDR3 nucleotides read TGTGCCGGATGGGAAGCCGTGGCCGGGGAGCTGTTTTTT. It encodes CAGWEAVAGELFF. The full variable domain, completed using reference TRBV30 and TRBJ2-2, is SQTIHQWPATLVQPVGSPLSLECTVEGTSNPNLYWYRQAAGRGLQLLFYSVGIGQISSEVPQNLSASRPQDRQFILSSKKLLLSDSGFYLCAGWEAVAGELFFGEGSRLTVL.

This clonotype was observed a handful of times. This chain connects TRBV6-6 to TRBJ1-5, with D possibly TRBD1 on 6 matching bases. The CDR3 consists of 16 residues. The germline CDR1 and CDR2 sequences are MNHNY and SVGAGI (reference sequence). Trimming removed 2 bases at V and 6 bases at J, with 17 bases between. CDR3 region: CASSYGGGAGGQPQHF. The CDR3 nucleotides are TGTGCCAGCAGTTACGGGGGGGGCGCAGGAGGTCAGCCCCAGCATTTT.

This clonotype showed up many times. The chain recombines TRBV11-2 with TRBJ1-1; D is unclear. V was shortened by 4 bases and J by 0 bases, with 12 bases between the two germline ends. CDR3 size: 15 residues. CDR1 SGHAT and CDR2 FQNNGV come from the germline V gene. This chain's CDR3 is CASSSIKVLNTEAFF. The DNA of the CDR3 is TGTGCCAGCAGCTCAATTAAAGTCCTGAACACTGAAGCTTTCTTT.

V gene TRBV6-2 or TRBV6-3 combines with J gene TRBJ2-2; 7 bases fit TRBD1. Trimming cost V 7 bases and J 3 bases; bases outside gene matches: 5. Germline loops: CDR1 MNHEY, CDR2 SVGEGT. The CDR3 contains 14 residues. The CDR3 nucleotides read TGTGCCAGCAAGAGGGACAGATACACCGGGGAGCTGTTTTTT. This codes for CASKRDRYTGELFF.

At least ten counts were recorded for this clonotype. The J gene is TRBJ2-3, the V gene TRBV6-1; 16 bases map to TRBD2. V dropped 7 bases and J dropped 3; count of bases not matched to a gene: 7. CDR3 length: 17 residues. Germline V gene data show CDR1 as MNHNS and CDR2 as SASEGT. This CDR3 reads CASTGLAGGQATDTQYF. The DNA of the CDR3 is TGTGCCAGCACGGGACTAGCGGGGGGGCAGGCGACAGATACGCAGTATTTT.

The CDR3 coding sequence is TGCGCCAGCACCCCCCAGGGGGACAGGGGCACAGATACGCAGTATTTT. Its protein is CASTPQGDRGTDTQYF. The V call is TRBV5-1, the J call TRBJ2-3; the match to TRBD1 covers 9 bases. The CDR3 is 16 amino acids. V shed 6 bases, J shed 1 base, and the junction held 9 bases outside the gene matches. CDR1 is SGHRS and CDR2 is YFSETQ in the germline V gene.

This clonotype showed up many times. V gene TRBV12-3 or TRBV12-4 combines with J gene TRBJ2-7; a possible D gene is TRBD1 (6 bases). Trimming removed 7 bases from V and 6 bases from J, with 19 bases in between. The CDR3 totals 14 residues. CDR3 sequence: CASTPPTTGTEQYF. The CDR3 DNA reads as TGTGCCAGCACCCCACCCACAACAGGGACCGAGCAGTACTTC.

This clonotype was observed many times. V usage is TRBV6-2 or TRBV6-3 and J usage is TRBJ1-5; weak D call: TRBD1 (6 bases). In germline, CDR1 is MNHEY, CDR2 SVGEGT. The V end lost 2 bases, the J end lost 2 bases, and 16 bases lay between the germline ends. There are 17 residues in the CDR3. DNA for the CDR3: TGTGCCAGCAGTTACACCCTGGACAGTAAGGGCAATCAGCCCCAGCATTTT. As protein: CASSYTLDSKGNQPQHF.

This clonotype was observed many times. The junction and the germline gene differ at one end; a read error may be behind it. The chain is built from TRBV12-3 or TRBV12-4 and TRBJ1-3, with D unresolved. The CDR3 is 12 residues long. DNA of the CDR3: TGCGCCAGCAGCTTGTCCGGAAACACCATATATTTT. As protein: CASSLSGNTIYF.

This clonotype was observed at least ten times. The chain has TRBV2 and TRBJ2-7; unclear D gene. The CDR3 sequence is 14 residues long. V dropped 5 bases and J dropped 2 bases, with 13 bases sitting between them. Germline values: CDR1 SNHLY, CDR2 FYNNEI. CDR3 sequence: CASSLRRTTYEQYF. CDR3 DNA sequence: TGTGCCAGCAGTCTCCGACGTACGACCTACGAGCAGTACTTC.

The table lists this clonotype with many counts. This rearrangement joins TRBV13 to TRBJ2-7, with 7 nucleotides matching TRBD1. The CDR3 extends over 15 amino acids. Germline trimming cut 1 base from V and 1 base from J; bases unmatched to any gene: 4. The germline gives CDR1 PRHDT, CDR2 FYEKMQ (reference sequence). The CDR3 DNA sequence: TGTGCCAGCAGCTTAGAGGGACAGAGGTCCTACGAGCAGTACTTC. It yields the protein CASSLEGQRSYEQYF.

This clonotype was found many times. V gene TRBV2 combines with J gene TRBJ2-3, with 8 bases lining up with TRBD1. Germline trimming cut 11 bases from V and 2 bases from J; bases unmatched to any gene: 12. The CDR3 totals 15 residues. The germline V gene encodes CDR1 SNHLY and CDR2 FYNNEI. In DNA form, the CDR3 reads TGTGCCGCCCAAAAGGGGACAGGAAACACAGATACGCAGTATTTT. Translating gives CAAQKGTGNTDTQYF.

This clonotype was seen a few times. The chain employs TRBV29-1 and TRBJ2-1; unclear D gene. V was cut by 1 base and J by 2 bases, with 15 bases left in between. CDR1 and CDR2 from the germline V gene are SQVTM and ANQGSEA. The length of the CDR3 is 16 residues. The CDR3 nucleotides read TGCAGCGTTGAAGGGGGTCGAACGGCGCCCTACAATGAGCAGTTCTTC. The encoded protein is CSVEGGRTAPYNEQFF.

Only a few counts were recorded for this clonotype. CDR3 sequence reads: CASSARDRVTEAFF. The DNA of the CDR3 is TGTGCCAGCAGCGCACGGGACAGGGTCACTGAAGCTTTCTTT. The genes are TRBV7-9 and TRBJ1-1; 9 nucleotides match TRBD1. This CDR3 is built from 14 residues. V lost 5 bases, J lost 4 bases, and 5 bases stayed unmatched. Per germline, CDR1 SEHNR and CDR2 FQNEAQ (reference sequence).

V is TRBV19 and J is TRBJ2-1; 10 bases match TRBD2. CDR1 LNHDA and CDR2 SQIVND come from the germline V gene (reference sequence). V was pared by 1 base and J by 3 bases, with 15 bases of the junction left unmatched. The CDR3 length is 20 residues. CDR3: CASSIVGSSGRGRGYNEQFF. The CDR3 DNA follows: TGTGCCAGTAGTATAGTCGGGTCTAGCGGGAGAGGTAGGGGCTACAATGAGCAGTTCTTC.

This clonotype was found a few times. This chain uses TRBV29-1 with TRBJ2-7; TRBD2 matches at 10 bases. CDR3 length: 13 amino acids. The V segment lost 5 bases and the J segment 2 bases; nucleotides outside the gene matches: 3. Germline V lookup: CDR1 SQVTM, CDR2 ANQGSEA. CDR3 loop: CSVRTSGTYEQYF. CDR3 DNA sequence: TGCAGCGTTAGGACTAGCGGTACCTACGAGCAGTACTTC.

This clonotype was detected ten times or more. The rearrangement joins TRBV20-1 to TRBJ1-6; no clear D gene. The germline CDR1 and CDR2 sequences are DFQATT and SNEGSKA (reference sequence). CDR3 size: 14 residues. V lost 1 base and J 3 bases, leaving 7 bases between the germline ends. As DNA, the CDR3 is TGCAGTGCTAGAGGGACCGACTATAATTCACCCCTCCACTTT. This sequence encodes CSARGTDYNSPLHF.

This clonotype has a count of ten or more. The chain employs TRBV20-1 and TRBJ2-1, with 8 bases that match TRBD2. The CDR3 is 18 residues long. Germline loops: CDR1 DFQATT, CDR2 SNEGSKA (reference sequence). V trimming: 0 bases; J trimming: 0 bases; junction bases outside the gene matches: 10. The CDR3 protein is CSARDRISGASSYNEQFF. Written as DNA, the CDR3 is TGCAGTGCTAGAGATCGGATTAGCGGGGCGAGCTCCTACAATGAGCAGTTCTTC.

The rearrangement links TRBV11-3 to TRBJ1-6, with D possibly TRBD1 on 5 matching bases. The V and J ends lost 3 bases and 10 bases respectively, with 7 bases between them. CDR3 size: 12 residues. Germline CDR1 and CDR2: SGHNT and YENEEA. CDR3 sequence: CASSFQGSPLHF. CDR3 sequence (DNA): TGTGCCAGCAGCTTTCAGGGCTCACCCCTCCACTTT.

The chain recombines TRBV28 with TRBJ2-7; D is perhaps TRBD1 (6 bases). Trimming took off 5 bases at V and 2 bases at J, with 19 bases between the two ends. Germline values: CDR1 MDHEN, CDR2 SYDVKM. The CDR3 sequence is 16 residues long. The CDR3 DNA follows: TGTGCCAGCAGTCTGCCCACAGGGAGTGTGACCTACGAGCAGTACTTC. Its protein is CASSLPTGSVTYEQYF.